One sample yielded the 7 T cell receptor beta chains listed below, sequenced in a study of CD8 T cells in ankylosing spondylitis. The study's findings and limits: Fewer than ten highly homologous variants made up a TCR beta motif that seemed to typify ankylosing spondylitis blood.

In TCRdb, the 5' RACE reads were re-called with MiXCR into one record per CDR3 protein. The sample carries just under 550,000 distinct CDR3 sequences, more than 9.5% recorded once. Which antigens these TCRs recognize remains unknown. The sequenced sample was blood, either unsorted or a sorted T cell fraction (not recorded which). These receptors were collected from a male donor with ankylosing spondylitis.

Only a few counts were recorded for this clonotype. V gene TRBV20-1 combines with J gene TRBJ2-2, with no clear D. Trimming left V 0 bases short and J 6 bases short, with 14 bases between. Germline assignment: CDR1 DFQATT and CDR2 SNEGSKA (reference sequence). CDR3 length: 15 residues. The DNA of the CDR3 is TGCAGTGCTAGAGACCGGTTGGGTGGCTCCGGGGAGCTGTTTTTT. It codes for CSARDRLGGSGELFF.

J is TRBJ1-6 and V is TRBV7-8, with 7 bases fitting TRBD1. Germline V gene lookup returns CDR1 SGHVS and CDR2 FQNEAQ. V shed 0 bases, J shed 0 bases, and the junction held 8 bases outside the gene matches. This CDR3 region has 19 residues. The CDR3 is CASSLAGQGGTSYNSPLHF. CDR3 DNA: TGTGCCAGCAGCTTAGCGGGGCAGGGGGGGACCTCCTATAATTCACCCCTCCACTTT.

The chain carries TRBV21-1 and TRBJ1-5. TRBV21-1 is annotated as a pseudogene. The CDR3 totals 15 residues. The CDR3 is CASSKGDCCNQPQHF. The CDR3 DNA sequence: TGTGCCAGCAGCAAAGGGGATTGCTGCAATCAGCCCCAGCATTTT.

This clonotype has a handful of counts. The rearrangement uses TRBV29-1 and TRBJ1-1, with a weak D call TRBD1 (5 bases). Germline V gene lookup returns CDR1 SQVTM and CDR2 ANQGSEA. With 8 bases removed from V and 5 bases from J, the gap between germline ends came to 15 bases. The CDR3 extends over 12 amino acids. CDR3 coding DNA: TGCAGCATGCGGGGGGGTGATACTGAAGCTTTCTTT. It encodes CSMRGGDTEAFF.

This clonotype was detected ten times or more. V and J are TRBV7-9 and TRBJ2-2; TRBD2 matches at 12 bases. From germline, CDR1 is SEHNR and CDR2 FQNEAQ (reference sequence). The CDR3 has 14 residues. V shed 8 bases, J shed 6 bases, and the junction held 4 bases outside the gene matches. In DNA, the CDR3 is TGTGCCAGCTTACTAGCGGGAGGTCCCGGGGAGCTGTTTTTT. Translated, it gives CASLLAGGPGELFF.

This clonotype has at least ten counts. The chain couples TRBV3-1 to TRBJ2-2; the D is unclear. The CDR3 consists of 13 residues. The V and J ends lost 4 bases and 6 bases respectively, with 9 bases between them. The germline V gene encodes CDR1 LGHDT and CDR2 YNNKEL (reference sequence). CDR3 sequence: CASSPSYSGELFF. CDR3 sequence (DNA): TGTGCCAGCAGCCCAAGTTACTCCGGGGAGCTGTTTTTT.

This clonotype was picked up a small number of times. The CDR3: CASSFWRNKNIQYF. The CDR3 DNA reads TGTGCCAGCAGCTTCTGGAGGAACAAAAACATTCAGTACTTC. V usage is TRBV5-6 and J usage is TRBJ2-4, with TRBD2 as a possible D gene (5 bases). This CDR3 contains 14 residues. Germline lookup yields CDR1 SGHDT and CDR2 YYEEEE. V lost 2 bases, J lost 3 bases, and 9 bases lay in between.